This T cell receptor (beta chain) derives from a study of T-cell memory formation after mild COVID-19 (dated by TCRdb to the early 2020s). With respect to the entire study: TCR sequence clusters from the two donors were largely donor specific. T-cell clones expanding and contracting after mild COVID-19 in two donors were tracked by longitudinal TCRalpha and TCRbeta repertoire sequencing. The cohort was made up of two young adult volunteers, one female and one male, who were previously healthy.

Sequencing was carried out with an Illumina NovaSeq 6000. cDNA libraries for TCRalpha and TCRbeta were prepared by 5'RACE using constant-segment primers, with sample barcodes and unique molecular identifiers added. Trizol reagent was used to extract RNA from every sample. Libraries were amplified in two PCR steps, with a second sample barcode and Illumina TruSeq adapters added in the second step. Sequencing of libraries was performed on an Illumina NovaSeq with 2 x 150 bp paired-end reads. The published analysis was carried out like this. The reads were demultiplexed and collapsed into UMI-guided consensus sequences using migec v1.2.7. Using mixcr v2.1.11, UMI consensuses were aligned to TRA and TRB V and J templates and then assembled into clonotypes. Clonotypes were classified as expanded or contracted when called significant by both edgeR and NoisET, with noise models trained on biological replicates. edgeR calls used a false discovery rate-adjusted p below 0.01 and a log2 fold-change threshold of 1. As an exploratory analysis of dynamics, max-normalized trajectories of the 1000 most abundant clonotypes were examined with PCA combined with hierarchical clustering. The CD4 or CD8 phenotype of responding clones was assigned using the separately sequenced CD4+ and CD8+ repertoires. TCRdb trimmed public reads at Q25 via fastp, called clones via MiXCR and kept in-frame beta chains. Entries that share a CDR3 protein sequence are merged under the most common genes and DNA. The V and J calls were not made by the authors but by TCRdb's processing. A total of around 250,000 distinct CDR3 sequences appear in this sample, more than 8% of them only once. The ten largest account for around 20% of the sample.

PBMCs were isolated by Ficoll-Paque density gradient centrifugation. Overall study results and their limits: Clones that contracted from day 15 to 85 showed balanced CD4/CD8 phenotypes, whereas a second wave of clones that expanded from day 15 to 37 leaned towards CD4+. Some responding clones were detected in pre-infection memory, suggesting pre-existing cross-reactive memory T cells joined the SARS-CoV-2 response. The second-wave clones that peaked on day 37 were not confirmed to be SARS-CoV-2 specific. The study covered only a couple of mild cases, and larger cohorts including severe cases with pre-infection samples were considered necessary. Contracting CD4+ clones were located mainly in the CM and EM memory subsets, whereas CD8+ clones were found to be enriched in EMRA.

This clonotype occurred a few times. Its antigen remains unidentified. Base qualities are not at hand, and no much larger clone is one base apart. Inclusive of the bounding cysteine and phenylalanine, the CDR3 is 13 residues long. Only CDR3 DNA remains: 39 bases, in frame from the first base. Reading the germline V gene gives CDR1 MNHEY and CDR2 SVGAGI. V and J lose 0 bases and 6 bases, and a span of 6 bases separates them. The rearrangement combines TRBV6-5 with TRBJ2-1, with the D gene uncertain. The origin of this receptor is a man aged 18 to 30 who had mild COVID-19 (a few samples of this study predate the infection). The sample titles of this study are shuffled in the database, so cell type and time point are left out; the donor was told from shared clones. The sequencing input was PBMCs or a T cell subset sorted from them (not recorded which). The CDR3 protein: CASSYSLGNEQFF. The sequence in DNA is TGTGCCAGCAGTTACTCGCTGGGCAATGAGCAGTTCTTC.